This TCR beta chain originates from a study of neurological immune-mediated disorders. In its sample, this clonotype was seen many times. Its antigen is unknown. The cDNA was produced through 5'RACE with 10-nucleotide random UMIs. MiXCR, applied by TCRdb to the 5' RACE reads, yields one record per CDR3 protein. The profile shows under 75,000 distinct CDR3 sequences, around 5.1% of them singletons. Stored at -80 C, 2 million PBMCs were the source of the unsorted libraries. Study results and limitations: The level of TCR clonal expansion was highest in patients with HTLV-1-associated myelopathy and lowest in multiple sclerosis, where it fell below the level seen in healthy controls. Private repertoires in all groups were suggested by the absence of shared CDR3 amino acid sequences among expanded clones across subjects.

Germline CDR1 is SGHRS and CDR2 is YFSETQ. V dropped 0 bases and J dropped 9 bases, with 16 bases sitting between them. The length of the CDR3 is 15 residues. The J gene is TRBJ1-5, the V gene TRBV5-1; no clear D gene. The TCR was taken from a human donor with multiple sclerosis. The donor label of this sample is uncertain. The sequencing sample was made of PBMCs. In nucleotides, the CDR3 is TGCGCCAGCAGCTTGGAGGGCATGAAGGGAGGGCCCCAGCATTTT. Encoded protein: CASSLEGMKGGPQHF.